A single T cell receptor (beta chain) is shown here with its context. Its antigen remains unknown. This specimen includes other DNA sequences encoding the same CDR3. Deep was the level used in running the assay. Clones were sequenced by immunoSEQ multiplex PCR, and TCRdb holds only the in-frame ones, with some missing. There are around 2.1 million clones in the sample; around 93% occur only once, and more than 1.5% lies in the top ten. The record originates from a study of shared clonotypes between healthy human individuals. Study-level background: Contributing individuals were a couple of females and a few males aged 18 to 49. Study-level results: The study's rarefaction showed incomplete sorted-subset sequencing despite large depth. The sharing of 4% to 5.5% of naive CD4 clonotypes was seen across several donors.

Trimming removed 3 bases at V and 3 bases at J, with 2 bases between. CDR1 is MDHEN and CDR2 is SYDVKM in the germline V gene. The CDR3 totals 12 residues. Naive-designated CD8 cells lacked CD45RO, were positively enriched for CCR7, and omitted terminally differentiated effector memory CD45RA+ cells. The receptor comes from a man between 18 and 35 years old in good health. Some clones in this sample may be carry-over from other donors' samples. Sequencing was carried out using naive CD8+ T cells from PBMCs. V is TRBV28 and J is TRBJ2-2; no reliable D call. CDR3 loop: CASSLDTGELFF. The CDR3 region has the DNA TGTGCCAGCAGTTTGGACACCGGGGAGCTGTTTTTT.